This TCR beta chain was sequenced in a study of blood T cell repertoires in COVID-19. Study-level background: T cells, B-cell-depleted T cells, or PBMCs provided the cDNA or gDNA that served as material.

This CDR3 spans 12 amino acids. V dropped 5 bases and J dropped 5 bases, with 7 bases sitting between them. Germline V CDR1 and CDR2: LNHNV, YYDKDF (reference sequence). Original methodology: Reference gene primer amplification gave nucleated cell count estimates. Here immunoSEQ multiplex PCR was the method, and the copy in TCRdb shows in-frame clones only, minus some. That table furnishes V, J and clone size, whereas the DNA furnished D and trimming. The repertoire consists of about 170,000 clones, with more than 60% occurring once and the leading ten covering 2.8%. This clonotype was sampled from a man in his 70s with acute or convalescent COVID-19. Specimen: peripheral blood. J is TRBJ2-1 and V is TRBV15; TRBD2 is a possible D gene (6 bases). The CDR3 DNA is TGTGCCACCAGCCTAGCGCACAATGAGCAGTTCTTC. As protein: CATSLAHNEQFF.